A selection of T cell receptor beta chains follows, all from one sample in a study of T cell repertoires in cytomegalovirus infection. TCRdb reprocessed the reads via MiXCR and lists one record per CDR3 protein. The sample carries about 330,000 distinct CDR3 sequences, more than 8% recorded once. Material for sequencing was PBMCs. These receptors were collected from a human donor in good health (CMV status not recorded). Some clones in this sample may be carry-over from other donors' samples. The CDR3 runs from the conserved cysteine through the conserved F or W. The D gene is left open where the match is weak. Part of the rows lack a size; the others show once, few, many or a class for expanded clones.

J | size | D | V | DNA | CDR3
TRBJ1-1 | . | . | TRBV10-3 | TGTGCCATCAGTGATGGGGGGGATCTAACTGAAGCTTTCTTT | CAISDGGDLTEAFF
TRBJ1-6 | many | . | TRBV7-2 | TGTGCCAGCAGCTTAGATGAAAGATCACCCCTCCACTTT | CASSLDERSPLHF
TRBJ1-6 | many | . | TRBV7-9 | TGTGCCAGCAGCCCCAATAATTCACCCCTCCACTTT | CASSPNNSPLHF
TRBJ2-7 | many | . | TRBV7-2 | TGTGCCAGCAGCTTCCGACAGACACCTATAATCCCCTACGAGCAGTACTTC | CASSFRQTPIIPYEQYF
TRBJ2-1 | few | TRBD2 | TRBV27 | TGTGCCAGCAGTCCACAACCGACTAGCGGGCCCTACAATGAGCAGTTCTTC | CASSPQPTSGPYNEQFF
TRBJ2-1 | many | . | TRBV10-3 | TGTGCCATCAGTGCCGAGGAGTACAATGAGCAGTTCTTC | CAISAEEYNEQFF
TRBJ1-3 | few | . | TRBV7-9 | TGTGCCAGCAGCGAGCGGGGGGGGCTTCGAAACACCATATATTTT | CASSERGGLRNTIYF
TRBJ1-1 | . | . | TRBV27 | TGTGCCAGCAGTTTTCTTAAGTCCGGGAGGGACACTGAAGCTTTCTTT | CASSFLKSGRDTEAFF
TRBJ2-4 | many | . | TRBV4-3 | TGCGCCAGCAGCCAGCAGGCCATGCCGGCCAACATTCAGTACTTC | CASSQQAMPANIQYF
TRBJ2-5 | . | . | TRBV9 | TGTGCCAGCAGCGTAGGAATGACCCAGTACTTC | CASSVGMTQYF
TRBJ2-1 | many | TRBD1 | TRBV7-3 | TGTGCCAGCAGCTTAACAGGACAGGGGATAGGTGAGCAGTTCTTC | CASSLTGQGIGEQFF
TRBJ2-7 | many | . | TRBV7-8 | TGTGCCAGCAGCTTTCTGATACGGGACGGATCCTACGAGCAGTACTTC | CASSFLIRDGSYEQYF
TRBJ2-2 | few | . | TRBV2 | TGTGCCAGCAGTGACCGGATCACCGGGGAGCTGTTTTTT | CASSDRITGELFF
TRBJ2-7 | few | TRBD1 | TRBV24-1 | TGTGCCACCAGTGATTTATACAGGGGAGAGCAGTACTTC | CATSDLYRGEQYF
TRBJ2-5 | . | . | TRBV7-2 | TGTGCCAGCAGCTATAAAGGGCCCCAGTACTTC | CASSYKGPQYF
TRBJ2-1 | . | TRBD2 | TRBV6-5 | TGTGCCAGCAGTTACCTAGGGAGGGGCTACAATGAGCAGTTCTTC | CASSYLGRGYNEQFF